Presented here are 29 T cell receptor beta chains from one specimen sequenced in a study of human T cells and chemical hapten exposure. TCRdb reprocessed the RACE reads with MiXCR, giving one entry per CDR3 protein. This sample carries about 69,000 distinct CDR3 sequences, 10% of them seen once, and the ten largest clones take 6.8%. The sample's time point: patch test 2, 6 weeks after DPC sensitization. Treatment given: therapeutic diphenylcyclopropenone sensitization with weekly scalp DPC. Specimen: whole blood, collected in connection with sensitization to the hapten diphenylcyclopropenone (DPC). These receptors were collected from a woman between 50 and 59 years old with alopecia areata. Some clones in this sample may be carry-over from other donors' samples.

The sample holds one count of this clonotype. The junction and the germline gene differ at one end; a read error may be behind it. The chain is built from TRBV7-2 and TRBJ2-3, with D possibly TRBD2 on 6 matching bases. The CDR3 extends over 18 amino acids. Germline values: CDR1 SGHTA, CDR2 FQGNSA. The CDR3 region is CDSSYRGGASASTDTQYF. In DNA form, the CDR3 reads TGTGACAGCAGCTACCGGGGTGGGGCTAGCGCGAGCACAGATACGCAGTATTTT.

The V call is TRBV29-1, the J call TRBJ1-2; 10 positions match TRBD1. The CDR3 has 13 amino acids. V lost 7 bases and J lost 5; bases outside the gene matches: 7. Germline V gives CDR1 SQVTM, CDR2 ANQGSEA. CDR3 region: CSAWDRGRYGYTF. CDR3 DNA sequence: TGCAGCGCATGGGACAGGGGACGTTATGGCTACACCTTC.

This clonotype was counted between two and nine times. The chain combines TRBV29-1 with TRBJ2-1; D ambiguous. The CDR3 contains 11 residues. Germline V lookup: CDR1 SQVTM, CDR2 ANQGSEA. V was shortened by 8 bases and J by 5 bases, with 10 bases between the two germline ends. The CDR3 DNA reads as TGCAGCACCCGTAGGGACAATGAGCAGTTCTTC. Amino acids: CSTRRDNEQFF.

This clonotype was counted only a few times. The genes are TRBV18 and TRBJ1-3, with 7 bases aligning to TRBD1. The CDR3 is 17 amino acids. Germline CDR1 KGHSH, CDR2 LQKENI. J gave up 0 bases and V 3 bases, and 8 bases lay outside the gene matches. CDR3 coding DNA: TGTGCCAGCTCACCTTGGGGACAGTCCGACTCTGGAAACACCATATATTTT. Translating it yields CASSPWGQSDSGNTIYF.

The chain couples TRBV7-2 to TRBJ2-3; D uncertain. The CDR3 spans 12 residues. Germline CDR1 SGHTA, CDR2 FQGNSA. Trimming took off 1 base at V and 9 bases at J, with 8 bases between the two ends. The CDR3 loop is CASSLGDRTQYF. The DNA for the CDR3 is TGTGCCAGCAGCTTAGGAGATAGAACGCAGTATTTT.

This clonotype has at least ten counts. Here the CDR3 reads CASRSSGDIIYEQYF. The CDR3 nucleotides are TGTGCCAGCAGGTCCTCTGGGGACATAATCTACGAGCAGTACTTC. J is TRBJ2-7 and V is TRBV28; TRBD1 is a possible D gene (6 bases). Germline V gene sequence: CDR1 MDHEN, CDR2 SYDVKM. The CDR3 is 15 amino acids. Trimming removed 6 bases from V and 3 bases from J, with 18 bases in between. Using reference TRBV28 and TRBJ2-7 for the parts outside the CDR3, the full variable domain is DVKVTQSSRYLVKRTGEKVFLECVQDMDHENMFWYRQDPGLGLRLIYFSYDVKMKEKGDIPEGYSVSREKKERFSLILESASTNQTSMYLCASRSSGDIIYEQYFGPGTRLTVT.

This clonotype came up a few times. This CDR3 is CSARQGFFNQPQHF. The CDR3 region has the DNA TGCAGTGCCCGACAGGGTTTCTTCAATCAGCCCCAGCATTTT. The chain employs TRBV20-1 and TRBJ1-5, with 7 bases aligning to TRBD1. CDR1 and CDR2 from the germline V gene are DFQATT and SNEGSKA (reference sequence). The CDR3 is made up of 14 amino acids. V trimming: 6 bases; J trimming: 3 bases; junction bases outside the gene matches: 8.

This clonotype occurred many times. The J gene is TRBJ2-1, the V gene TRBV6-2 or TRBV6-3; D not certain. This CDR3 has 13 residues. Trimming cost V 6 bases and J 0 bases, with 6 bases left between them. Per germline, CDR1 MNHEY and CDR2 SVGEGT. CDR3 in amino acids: CASREDSYNEQFF. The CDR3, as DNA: TGTGCCAGCAGAGAAGACTCCTACAATGAGCAGTTCTTC.

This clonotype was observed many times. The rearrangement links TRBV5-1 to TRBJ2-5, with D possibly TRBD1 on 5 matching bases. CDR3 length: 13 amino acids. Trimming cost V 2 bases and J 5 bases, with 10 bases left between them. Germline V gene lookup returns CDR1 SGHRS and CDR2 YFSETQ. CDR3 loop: CASSLGVEETQYF. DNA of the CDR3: TGCGCCAGCAGCTTAGGGGTGGAGGAGACCCAGTACTTC.

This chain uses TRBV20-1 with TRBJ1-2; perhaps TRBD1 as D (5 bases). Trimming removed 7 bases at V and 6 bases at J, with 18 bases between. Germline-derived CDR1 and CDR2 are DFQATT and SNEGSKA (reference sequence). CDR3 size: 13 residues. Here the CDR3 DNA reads TGCAGTGTAAGAGAGCGGCAGGGTAATGGCTACACCTTC. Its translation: CSVRERQGNGYTF.

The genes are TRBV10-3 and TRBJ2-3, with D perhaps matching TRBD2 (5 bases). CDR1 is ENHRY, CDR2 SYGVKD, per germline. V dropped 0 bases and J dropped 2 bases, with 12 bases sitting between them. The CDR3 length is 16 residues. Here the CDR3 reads CAISESRAENTDTQYF. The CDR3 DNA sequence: TGTGCCATCAGTGAGTCGAGAGCGGAGAACACAGATACGCAGTATTTT.

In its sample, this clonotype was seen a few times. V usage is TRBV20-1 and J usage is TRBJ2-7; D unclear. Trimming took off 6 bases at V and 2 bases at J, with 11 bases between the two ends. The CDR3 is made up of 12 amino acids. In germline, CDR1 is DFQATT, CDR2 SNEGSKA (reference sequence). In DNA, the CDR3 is TGCAGTGCCCGAAGGCCAGCCTACGAGCAGTACTTC. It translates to CSARRPAYEQYF.

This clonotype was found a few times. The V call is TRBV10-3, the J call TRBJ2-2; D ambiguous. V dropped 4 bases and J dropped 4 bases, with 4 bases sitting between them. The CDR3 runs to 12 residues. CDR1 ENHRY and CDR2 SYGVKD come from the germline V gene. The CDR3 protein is CAISGSTGELFF. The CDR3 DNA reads TGTGCCATCAGTGGTTCCACCGGGGAGCTGTTTTTT.

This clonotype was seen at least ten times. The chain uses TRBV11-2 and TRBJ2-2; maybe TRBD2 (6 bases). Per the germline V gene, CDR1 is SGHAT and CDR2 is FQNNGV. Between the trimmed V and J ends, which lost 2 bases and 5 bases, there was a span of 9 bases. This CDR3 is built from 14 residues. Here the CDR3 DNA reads TGTGCCAGCAGCTTAACGGGAGAGACCGGGGAGCTGTTTTTT. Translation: CASSLTGETGELFF.

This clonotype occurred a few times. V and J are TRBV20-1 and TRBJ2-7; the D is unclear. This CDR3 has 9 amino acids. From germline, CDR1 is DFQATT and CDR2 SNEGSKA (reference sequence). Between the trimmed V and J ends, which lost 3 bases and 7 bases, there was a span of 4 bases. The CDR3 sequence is CSASKEQYF. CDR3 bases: TGCAGTGCTAGTAAAGAGCAGTACTTC.

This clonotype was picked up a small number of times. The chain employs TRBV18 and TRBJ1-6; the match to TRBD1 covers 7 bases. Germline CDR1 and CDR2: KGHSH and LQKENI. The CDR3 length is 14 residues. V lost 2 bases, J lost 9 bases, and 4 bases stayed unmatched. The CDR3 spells CASSPKQGSSPLHF. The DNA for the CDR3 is TGTGCCAGCTCACCAAAACAGGGGAGTTCACCCCTCCACTTT.

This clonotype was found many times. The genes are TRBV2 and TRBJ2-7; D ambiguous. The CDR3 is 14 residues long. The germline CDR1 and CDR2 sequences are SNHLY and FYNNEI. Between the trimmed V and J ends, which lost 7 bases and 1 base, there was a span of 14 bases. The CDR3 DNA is TGTGCCAGCAACCCCCTTCTAGAGTCCTACGAGCAGTACTTC. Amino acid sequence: CASNPLLESYEQYF.

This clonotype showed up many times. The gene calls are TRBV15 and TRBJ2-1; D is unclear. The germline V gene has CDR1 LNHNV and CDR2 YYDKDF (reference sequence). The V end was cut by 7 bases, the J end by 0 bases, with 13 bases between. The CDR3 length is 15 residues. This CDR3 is CATKDVGSSYNEQFF. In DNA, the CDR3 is TGTGCCACCAAGGACGTCGGAAGCTCCTACAATGAGCAGTTCTTC. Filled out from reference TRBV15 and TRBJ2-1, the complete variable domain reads DAMVIQNPRYQVTQFGKPVTLSCSQTLNHNVMYWYQQKSSQAPKLLFHYYDKDFNNEADTPDNFQSRRPNTSFCFLDIRSPGLGDTAMYLCATKDVGSSYNEQFFGPGTRLTVL.

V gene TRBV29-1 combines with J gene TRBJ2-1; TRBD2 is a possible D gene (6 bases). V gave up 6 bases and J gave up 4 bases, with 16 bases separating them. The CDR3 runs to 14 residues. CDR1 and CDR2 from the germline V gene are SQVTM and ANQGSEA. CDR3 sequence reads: CSVPDGGGYNEQFF. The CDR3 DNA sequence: TGCAGCGTGCCCGACGGGGGTGGGTACAATGAGCAGTTCTTC.

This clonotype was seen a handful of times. DNA for the CDR3: TGTGCCAGCAGCTTCCTGTCCGACAGGGTGTACTCACCCCTCCACTTT. As protein: CASSFLSDRVYSPLHF. The chain recombines TRBV6-5 with TRBJ1-6, with 7 bases matching TRBD1. Trimming took 6 bases from V and 10 from J; bases not matched to a gene: 15. This CDR3 contains 16 residues. Germline V CDR1 and CDR2: MNHEY, SVGAGI.

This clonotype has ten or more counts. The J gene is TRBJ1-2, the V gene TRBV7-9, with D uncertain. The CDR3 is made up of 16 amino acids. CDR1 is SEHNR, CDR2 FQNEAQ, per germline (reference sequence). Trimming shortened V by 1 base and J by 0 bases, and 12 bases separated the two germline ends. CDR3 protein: CASSLDGGYSNYGYTF. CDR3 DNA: TGTGCCAGCAGCTTAGATGGCGGATATTCTAACTATGGCTACACCTTC.

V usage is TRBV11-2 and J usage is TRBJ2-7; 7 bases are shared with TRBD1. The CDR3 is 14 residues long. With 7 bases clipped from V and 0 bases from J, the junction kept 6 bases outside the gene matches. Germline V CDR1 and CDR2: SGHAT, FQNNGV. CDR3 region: CASKGQWSSYEQYF. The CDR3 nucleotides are TGTGCCAGCAAGGGACAGTGGAGCTCCTACGAGCAGTACTTC.

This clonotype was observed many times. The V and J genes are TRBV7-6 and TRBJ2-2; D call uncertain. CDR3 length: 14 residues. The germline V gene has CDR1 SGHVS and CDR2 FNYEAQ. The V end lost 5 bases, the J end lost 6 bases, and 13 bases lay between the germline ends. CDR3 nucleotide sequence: TGTGCCAGCAGCCATAACGATGGGGCCGGGGAGCTGTTTTTT. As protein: CASSHNDGAGELFF.

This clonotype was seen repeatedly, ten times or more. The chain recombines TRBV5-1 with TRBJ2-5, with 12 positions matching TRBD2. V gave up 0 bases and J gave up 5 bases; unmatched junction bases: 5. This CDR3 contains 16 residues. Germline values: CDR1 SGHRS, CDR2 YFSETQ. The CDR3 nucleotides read TGCGCCAGCAGCTTGGAAGGACTAGCGGGATCTGAGACCCAGTACTTC. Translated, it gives CASSLEGLAGSETQYF.

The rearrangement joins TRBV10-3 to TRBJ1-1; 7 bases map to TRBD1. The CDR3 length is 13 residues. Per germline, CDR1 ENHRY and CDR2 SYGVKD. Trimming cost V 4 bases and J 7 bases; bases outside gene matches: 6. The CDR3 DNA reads TGTGCCATCAGTGGGGGGACAGCAAATGAAGCTTTCTTT. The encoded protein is CAISGGTANEAFF.

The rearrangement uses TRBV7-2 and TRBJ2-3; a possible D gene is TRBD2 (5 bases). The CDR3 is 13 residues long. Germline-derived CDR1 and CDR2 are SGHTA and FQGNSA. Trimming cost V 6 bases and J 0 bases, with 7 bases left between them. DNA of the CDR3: TGTGCCAGCAGACTAGGGAGCACAGATACGCAGTATTTT. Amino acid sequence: CASRLGSTDTQYF.

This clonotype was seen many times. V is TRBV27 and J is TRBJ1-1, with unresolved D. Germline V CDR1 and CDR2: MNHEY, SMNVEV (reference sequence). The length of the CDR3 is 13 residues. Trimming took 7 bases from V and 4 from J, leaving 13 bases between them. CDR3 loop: CASKRMGGTEAFF. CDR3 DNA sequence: TGTGCCAGCAAAAGGATGGGAGGCACTGAAGCTTTCTTT.

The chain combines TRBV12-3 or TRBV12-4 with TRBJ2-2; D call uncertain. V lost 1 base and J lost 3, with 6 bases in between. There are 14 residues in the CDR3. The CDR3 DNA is TGTGCCAGCAGTTTAGTACCATACACCGGGGAGCTGTTTTTT. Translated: CASSLVPYTGELFF.

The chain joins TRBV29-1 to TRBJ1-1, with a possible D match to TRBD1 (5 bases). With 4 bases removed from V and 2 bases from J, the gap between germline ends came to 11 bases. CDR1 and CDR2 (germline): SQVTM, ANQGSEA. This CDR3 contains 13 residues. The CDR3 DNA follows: TGCAGCGTTGGGAGAGACAGCAACACTGAAGCTTTCTTT. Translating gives CSVGRDSNTEAFF.